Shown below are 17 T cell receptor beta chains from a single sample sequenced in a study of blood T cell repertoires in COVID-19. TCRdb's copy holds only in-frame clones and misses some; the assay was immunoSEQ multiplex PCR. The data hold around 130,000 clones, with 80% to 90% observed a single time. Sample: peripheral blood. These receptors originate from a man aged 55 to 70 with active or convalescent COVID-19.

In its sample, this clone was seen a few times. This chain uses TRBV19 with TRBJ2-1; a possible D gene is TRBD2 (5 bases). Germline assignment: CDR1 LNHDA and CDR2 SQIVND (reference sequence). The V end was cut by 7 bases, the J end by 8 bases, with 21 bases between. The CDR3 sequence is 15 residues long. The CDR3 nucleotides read TGTGCCAGTACCCCTAGCCGGTCGTCGCTGGATGAGCAGTTCTTC. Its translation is CASTPSRSSLDEQFF.

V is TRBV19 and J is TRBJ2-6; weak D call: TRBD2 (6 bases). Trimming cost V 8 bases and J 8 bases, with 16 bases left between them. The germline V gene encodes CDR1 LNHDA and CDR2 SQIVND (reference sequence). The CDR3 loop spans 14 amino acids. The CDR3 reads CASAGPLGTNVLTF. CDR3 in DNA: TGTGCCAGTGCGGGACCCCTTGGAACCAACGTCCTGACTTTC.

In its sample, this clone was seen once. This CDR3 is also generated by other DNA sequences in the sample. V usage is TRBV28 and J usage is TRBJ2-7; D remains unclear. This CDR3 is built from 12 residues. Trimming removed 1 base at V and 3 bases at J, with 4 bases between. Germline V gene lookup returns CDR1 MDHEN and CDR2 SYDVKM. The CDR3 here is CASSLSRYEQYF. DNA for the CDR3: TGTGCCAGCAGTTTATCCCGCTACGAGCAGTACTTC. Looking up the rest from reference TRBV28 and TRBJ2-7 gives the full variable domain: DVKVTQSSRYLVKRTGEKVFLECVQDMDHENMFWYRQDPGLGLRLIYFSYDVKMKEKGDIPEGYSVSREKKERFSLILESASTNQTSMYLCASSLSRYEQYFGPGTRLTVT.

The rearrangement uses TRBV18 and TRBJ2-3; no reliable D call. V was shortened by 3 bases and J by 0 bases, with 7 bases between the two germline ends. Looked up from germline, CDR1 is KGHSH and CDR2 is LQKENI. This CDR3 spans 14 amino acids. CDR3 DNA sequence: TGTGCCAGCTCACCCTCGAGGAGCACAGATACGCAGTATTTT. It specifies CASSPSRSTDTQYF.

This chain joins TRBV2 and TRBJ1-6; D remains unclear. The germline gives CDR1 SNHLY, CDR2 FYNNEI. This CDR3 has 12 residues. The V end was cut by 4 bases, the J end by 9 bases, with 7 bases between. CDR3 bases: TGTGCCAGCAGTGCCCTCGGTTCACCCCTCCACTTT. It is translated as CASSALGSPLHF.

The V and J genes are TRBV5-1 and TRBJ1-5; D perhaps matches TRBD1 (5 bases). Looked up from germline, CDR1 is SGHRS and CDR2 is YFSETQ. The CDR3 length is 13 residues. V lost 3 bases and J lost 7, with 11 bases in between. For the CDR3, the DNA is TGCGCCAGCAGCTACGGGGGGGACCAGCCCCAGCATTTT. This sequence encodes CASSYGGDQPQHF.

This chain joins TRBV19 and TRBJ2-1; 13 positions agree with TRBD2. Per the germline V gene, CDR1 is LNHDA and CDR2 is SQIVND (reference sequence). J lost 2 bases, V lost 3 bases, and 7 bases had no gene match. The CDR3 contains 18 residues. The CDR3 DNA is TGTGCCAGTAGTATCCGCCAACTAGCGGGAGGGGCCTACAATGAGCAGTTCTTC. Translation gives CASSIRQLAGGAYNEQFF.

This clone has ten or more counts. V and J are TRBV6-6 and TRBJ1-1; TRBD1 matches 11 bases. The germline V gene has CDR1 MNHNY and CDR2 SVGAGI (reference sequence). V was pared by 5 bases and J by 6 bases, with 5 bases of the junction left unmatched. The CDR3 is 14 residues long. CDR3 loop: CASSGTGGSSEAFF. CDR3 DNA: TGTGCCAGCAGTGGGACAGGGGGTTCGTCTGAAGCTTTCTTT.

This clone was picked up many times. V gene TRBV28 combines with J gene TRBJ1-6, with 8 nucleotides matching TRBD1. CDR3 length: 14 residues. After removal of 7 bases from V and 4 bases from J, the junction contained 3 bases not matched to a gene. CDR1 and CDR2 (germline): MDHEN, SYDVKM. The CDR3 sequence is CASTRTGYNSPLHF. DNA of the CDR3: TGTGCCAGCACCCGGACAGGGTATAATTCACCCCTCCACTTT.

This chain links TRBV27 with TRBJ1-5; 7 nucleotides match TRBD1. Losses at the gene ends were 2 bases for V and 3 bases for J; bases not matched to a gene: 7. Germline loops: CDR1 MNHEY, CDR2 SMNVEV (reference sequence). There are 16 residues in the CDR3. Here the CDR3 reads CASSLAPGGFNQPQHF. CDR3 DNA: TGTGCCAGCAGTTTAGCCCCAGGGGGGTTCAATCAGCCCCAGCATTTT.

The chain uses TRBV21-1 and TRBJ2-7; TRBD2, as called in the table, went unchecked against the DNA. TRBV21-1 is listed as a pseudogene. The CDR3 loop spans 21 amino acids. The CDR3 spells CASSTLLTGAGPSARGYEQYF. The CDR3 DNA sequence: TGTGCCAGCAGCACCCTTTTGACGGGAGCGGGACCATCGGCACGGGGATACGAGCAGTACTTC.

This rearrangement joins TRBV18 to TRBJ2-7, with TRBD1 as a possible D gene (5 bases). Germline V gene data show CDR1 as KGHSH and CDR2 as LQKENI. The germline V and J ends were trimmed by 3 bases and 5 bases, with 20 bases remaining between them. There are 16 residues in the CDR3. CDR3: CASSPTALSIIDEQYF. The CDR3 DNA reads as TGTGCCAGCTCACCGACAGCCCTGAGCATAATCGACGAGCAGTACTTC.

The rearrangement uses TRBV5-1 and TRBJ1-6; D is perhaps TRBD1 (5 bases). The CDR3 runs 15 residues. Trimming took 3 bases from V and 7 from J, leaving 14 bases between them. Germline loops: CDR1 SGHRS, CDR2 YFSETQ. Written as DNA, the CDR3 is TGCGCCAGCAGCTCCCGGGACTTCTTAAATTCACCCCTCCACTTT. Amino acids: CASSSRDFLNSPLHF. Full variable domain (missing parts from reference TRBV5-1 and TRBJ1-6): KAGVTQTPRYLIKTRGQQVTLSCSPISGHRSVSWYQQTPGQGLQFLFEYFSETQRNKGNFPGRFSGRQFSNSRSEMNVSTLELGDSALYLCASSSRDFLNSPLHFGNGTRLTVT.

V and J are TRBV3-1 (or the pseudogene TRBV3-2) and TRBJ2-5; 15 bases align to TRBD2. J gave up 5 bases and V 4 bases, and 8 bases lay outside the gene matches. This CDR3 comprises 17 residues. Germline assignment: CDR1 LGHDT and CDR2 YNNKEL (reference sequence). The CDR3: CASSLWTSGRAHETQYF. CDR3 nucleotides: TGTGCCAGCAGCCTCTGGACTAGCGGGAGGGCTCACGAGACCCAGTACTTC.

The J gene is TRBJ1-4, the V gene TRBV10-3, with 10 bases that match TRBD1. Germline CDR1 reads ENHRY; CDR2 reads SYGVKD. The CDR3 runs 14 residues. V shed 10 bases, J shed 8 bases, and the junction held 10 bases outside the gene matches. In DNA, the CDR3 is TGTGCCACTCAACCGACAGGGGGCAGGGAAAAACTGTTTTTT. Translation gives CATQPTGGREKLFF.

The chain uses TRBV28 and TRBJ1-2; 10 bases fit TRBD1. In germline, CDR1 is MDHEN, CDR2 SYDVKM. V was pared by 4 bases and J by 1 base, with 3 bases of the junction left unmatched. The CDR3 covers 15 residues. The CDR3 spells CASSSRTGGNYGYTF. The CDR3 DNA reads TGTGCCAGCAGTTCAAGGACAGGGGGTAACTATGGCTACACCTTC.

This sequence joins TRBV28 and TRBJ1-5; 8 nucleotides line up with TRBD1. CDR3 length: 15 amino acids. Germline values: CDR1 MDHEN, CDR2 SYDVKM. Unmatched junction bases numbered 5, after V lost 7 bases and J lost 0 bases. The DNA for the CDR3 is TGTGCCAGCAACCGACAGGGGATTAGCAATCAGCCCCAGCATTTT. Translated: CASNRQGISNQPQHF. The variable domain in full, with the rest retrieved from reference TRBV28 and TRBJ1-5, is DVKVTQSSRYLVKRTGEKVFLECVQDMDHENMFWYRQDPGLGLRLIYFSYDVKMKEKGDIPEGYSVSREKKERFSLILESASTNQTSMYLCASNRQGISNQPQHFGDGTRLSIL.